In its sample, the clone carrying this T cell receptor beta chain was seen a few times. Its antigen is as yet unknown. Because the CDR3 is missing its conserved closing phenylalanine or tryptophan, this is likely a read error. This sample is part of a study of molecular identifiers for immune sequencing clone quantification. The use of previously described methods and listed TCR primers produced the bulk TCR libraries. MiXCR, applied by TCRdb to the PCR reads, yields one record per CDR3 protein. The sample lists 460,000 or so distinct CDR3 sequences, less than 30% seen once, with under 0.85% in the top ten. Study-wide results and limits: In naive cells, under 1% of molecules belonged to clones above 20 RNA copies, against over 97% in effector cells.

Naive CD8 sequencing libraries were generated from approximately 20,000 to 1,000,000 sorted cells, with 10%, 30% or 50% RNA as input. Using a CD8+CD4-CCR7+CD45RA+ phenotype, naive CD8 T cells were sorted. CDR3 length: 16 residues. Looked up from germline, CDR1 is LNHDA and CDR2 is SQIVND (reference sequence). V trimming: 4 bases; J trimming: 1 base; junction bases outside the gene matches: 1. Input material: naive CD8+ T cells from blood, with Jurkat cell RNA spiked in. Indicated subset: FACS-sorted CD8+CD4-CCR7+CD45RA+ naive T cells. J is TRBJ2-3 and V is TRBV19; 14 bases fit TRBD2. The clonotype was recovered from a human donor in good health. Some libraries in this study had Jurkat cell RNA spiked in. The CDR3 here is CASSTGLAGGTDTQYI. CDR3 coding DNA: TGTGCCAGTAGTACGGGACTAGCGGGGGGCACAGATACGCAGTATATT.